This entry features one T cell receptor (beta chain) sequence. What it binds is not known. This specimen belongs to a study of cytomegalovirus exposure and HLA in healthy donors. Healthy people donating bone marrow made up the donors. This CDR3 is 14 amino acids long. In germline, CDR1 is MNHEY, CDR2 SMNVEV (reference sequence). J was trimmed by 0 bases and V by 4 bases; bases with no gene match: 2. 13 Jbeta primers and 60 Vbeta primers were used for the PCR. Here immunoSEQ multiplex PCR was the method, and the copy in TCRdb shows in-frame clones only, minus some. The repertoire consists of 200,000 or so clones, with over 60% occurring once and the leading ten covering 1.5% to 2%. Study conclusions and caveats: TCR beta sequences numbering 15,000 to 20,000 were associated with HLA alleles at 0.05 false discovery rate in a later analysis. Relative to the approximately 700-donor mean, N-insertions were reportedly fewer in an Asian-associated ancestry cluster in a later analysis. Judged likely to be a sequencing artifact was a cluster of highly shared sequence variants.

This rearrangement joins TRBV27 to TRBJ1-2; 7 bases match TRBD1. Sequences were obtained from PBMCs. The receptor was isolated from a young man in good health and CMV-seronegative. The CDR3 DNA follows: TGTGCCAGCAGTTACCAGGGGGCTAACTATGGCTACACCTTC. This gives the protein CASSYQGANYGYTF.